The 21 T cell receptor beta chains presented below share a single source sample, sequenced in a study of monozygotic twins with inflammatory bowel disease. TCRdb re-called the 5' RACE reads, yielding one record per CDR3 amino acid sequence without DNA. The sample table sets out some 160,000 distinct CDR3 sequences. Input material: blood. The receptors stem from a human donor with ulcerative colitis or Crohn's disease, or a healthy co-twin of an affected twin (not recorded which).

The rearrangement links TRBV7-6 to TRBJ2-1. The germline V gene has CDR1 SGHVS and CDR2 FNYEAQ. This CDR3 region has 12 residues. The CDR3 is CASSLTANEQFF.

The CDR3 is CAIPWFGVSNTGELFF. The chain carries TRBV12-3 or TRBV12-4 and TRBJ2-2; TCRdb's assignment of TRBD1 cannot be checked, as there is no DNA. This CDR3 is 16 amino acids long.

The J gene is TRBJ1-6, the V gene TRBV30. The germline V gene encodes CDR1 GTSNPN and CDR2 SVGIG (reference sequence). The CDR3 is made up of 15 amino acids. CDR3 in amino acids: CAWSPRGRGNSPLHF.

The chain employs TRBV6-1 and TRBJ2-1; the D call from TCRdb, TRBD2, cannot be confirmed without DNA. Germline V gene lookup returns CDR1 MNHNS and CDR2 SASEGT. The CDR3 has 14 amino acids. The CDR3 spells CASRGTSAYNEQFF.

This chain links TRBV5-5 with TRBJ2-1. This CDR3 spans 14 amino acids. Germline V gene lookup returns CDR1 SGHKS and CDR2 YYEKEE (reference sequence). The CDR3 loop reads CASSLGYRDNEQFF.

This chain joins TRBV13 and TRBJ2-4; TCRdb returns TRBD1, unconfirmable since there is no DNA. CDR1 is PRHDT and CDR2 is FYEKMQ in the germline V gene (reference sequence). The CDR3 has 16 residues. CDR3 protein: CASSTGQGRVRNIQYF.

V gene TRBV7-6 combines with J gene TRBJ2-7. Germline lookup yields CDR1 SGHVS and CDR2 FNYEAQ. This CDR3 is built from 14 residues. CDR3: CASSLGFSGYEQYF.

The chain has TRBV20-1 and TRBJ2-1; TCRdb reports TRBD2, a call that lacks DNA to check it against. CDR1 is DFQATT, CDR2 SNEGSKA, per germline (reference sequence). This CDR3 has 14 amino acids. The CDR3 sequence: CSASQSGWDNEQFF.

The rearrangement joins TRBV5-1 to TRBJ2-3; the D call from TCRdb, TRBD1, cannot be confirmed without DNA. The CDR3 has 14 amino acids. Germline CDR1 is SGHRS and CDR2 is YFSETQ. CDR3 sequence: CASRGGGQADTQYF.

V usage is TRBV4-3 and J usage is TRBJ2-1; TCRdb's D call, TRBD1, is unchecked because there is no DNA. This CDR3 contains 16 residues. Germline CDR1 is LGHNA and CDR2 is YSLEER. The CDR3 protein is CASSHEGGSSYNEQFF.

V usage is TRBV6-2 or TRBV6-3 and J usage is TRBJ1-2. The CDR3 spans 11 residues. The germline V gene has CDR1 MNHEY and CDR2 SVGEGT. This CDR3 is CAIPSRYGYTF.

V usage is TRBV5-1 and J usage is TRBJ2-7. The CDR3 extends over 14 amino acids. CDR1 and CDR2 (germline): SGHRS, YFSETQ. The CDR3 reads CASSLLPETYEQYF.

The chain is built from TRBV13 and TRBJ2-4; lacking DNA, the TRBD2 call made by TCRdb goes unchecked. From germline, CDR1 is PRHDT and CDR2 FYEKMQ (reference sequence). The CDR3 has 18 amino acids. The CDR3 loop is CASSPRTSGGIAKNIQYF. Drawing the rest from reference TRBV13 and TRBJ2-4, the complete variable domain is AAGVIQSPRHLIKEKRETATLKCYPIPRHDTVYWYQQGPGQDPQFLISFYEKMQSDKGSIPDRFSAQQFSDYHSELNMSSLELGDSALYFCASSPRTSGGIAKNIQYFGAGTRLSVL.

The gene calls are TRBV14 and TRBJ1-6. The CDR3 spans 15 residues. Germline V lookup: CDR1 SGHDN, CDR2 FVKESK. CDR3: CASSQDVVTYSPLHF.

The CDR3 loop is CASSALGISEYF. The chain couples TRBV7-9 to TRBJ2-5; TCRdb names TRBD2, which stays unverified in the absence of DNA. Germline V CDR1 and CDR2: SEHNR, FQNEAQ (reference sequence). The CDR3 runs to 12 residues.

The chain recombines TRBV6-1 with TRBJ1-4. CDR1 MNHNS and CDR2 SASEGT come from the germline V gene. The CDR3 totals 15 residues. This CDR3 reads CASSERARVYEKLFF.

The V call is TRBV11-2, the J call TRBJ2-7; without DNA, the TCRdb call of TRBD1 cannot be checked. Per germline, CDR1 SGHAT and CDR2 FQNNGV. The CDR3 totals 20 residues. The CDR3 sequence is CASSRIRASVGRGSAYEQYF.

The genes are TRBV7-9 and TRBJ2-1; TCRdb returns TRBD2, unconfirmable since there is no DNA. CDR3 size: 17 residues. Germline lookup yields CDR1 SEHNR and CDR2 FQNEAQ (reference sequence). CDR3 loop: CASSLARTSGVLDEQFF.

The V call is TRBV15, the J call TRBJ1-1. The CDR3 totals 16 residues. CDR1 is LNHNV, CDR2 YYDKDF, per germline (reference sequence). The CDR3 is CATSRWAGVMNTEAFF.

This chain connects TRBV30 to TRBJ1-1; TCRdb indicates TRBD1, and absent DNA this call remains unverified. The CDR3 has 13 amino acids. The germline V gene encodes CDR1 GTSNPN and CDR2 SVGIG (reference sequence). CDR3 in amino acids: CAWKPQGNTEAFF.

V gene TRBV5-1 combines with J gene TRBJ2-5. The CDR3 runs to 14 residues. Germline values: CDR1 SGHRS, CDR2 YFSETQ. CDR3 residues: CASSLVGVGETQYF. The variable domain in full, with the rest retrieved from reference TRBV5-1 and TRBJ2-5, is KAGVTQTPRYLIKTRGQQVTLSCSPISGHRSVSWYQQTPGQGLQFLFEYFSETQRNKGNFPGRFSGRQFSNSRSEMNVSTLELGDSALYLCASSLVGVGETQYFGPGTRLLVL.